This T cell receptor (beta chain) was obtained from a study of shared clonotypes between healthy human individuals. Sequencing was performed with immunoSEQ multiplex PCR; in TCRdb, only in-frame clones are kept and a portion is missing. Among about 560,000 clones listed, roughly four fifths were seen once. The germline V and J ends were trimmed by 6 bases and 0 bases, with 15 bases remaining between them. This CDR3 contains 16 residues. The V gene's germline CDR1 is ENHRY and CDR2 SYGVKD. Only a few counts were recorded for this clone. The source is a middle-aged woman in good health. Some clones in this sample may be carry-over from other donors' samples. V gene TRBV10-3 combines with J gene TRBJ1-3, with D tentatively TRBD1 (5 bases). Sequenced sample: PBMCs. The CDR3 coding sequence is TGTGCCATCAGAACAGGTCCCGCAGACTCTGGAAACACCATATATTTT. It specifies CAIRTGPADSGNTIYF.